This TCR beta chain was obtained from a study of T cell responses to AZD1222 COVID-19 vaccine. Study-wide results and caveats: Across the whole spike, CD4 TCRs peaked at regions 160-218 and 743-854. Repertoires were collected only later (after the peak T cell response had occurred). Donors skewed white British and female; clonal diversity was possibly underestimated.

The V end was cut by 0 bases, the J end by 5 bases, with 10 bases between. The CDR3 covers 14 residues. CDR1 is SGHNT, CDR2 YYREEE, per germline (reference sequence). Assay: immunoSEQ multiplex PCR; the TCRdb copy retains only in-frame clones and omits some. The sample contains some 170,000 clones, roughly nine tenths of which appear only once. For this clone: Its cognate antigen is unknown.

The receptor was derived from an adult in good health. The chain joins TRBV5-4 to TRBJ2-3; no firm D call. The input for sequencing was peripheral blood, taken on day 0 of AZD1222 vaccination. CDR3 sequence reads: CASSLGSFGDTQYF. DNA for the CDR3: TGTGCCAGCAGCTTGGGCAGTTTTGGAGATACGCAGTATTTT.